This TCR beta chain derives from a study of control samples from healthy donors and cancer patients. Only in-frame clones appear in the TCRdb table, and some are missing; sequencing was by immunoSEQ multiplex PCR. This sample has about 160,000 clones; about 87% occur once, and the top ten carry around 11%. Germline assignment: CDR1 MNHEY and CDR2 SVGEGT. CDR3 size: 18 residues. Trimming took 0 bases from V and 5 from J; bases not matched to a gene: 10. The sequence was obtained from a man aged 30 to 39 in good health. Sequencing input: blood. The rearrangement uses TRBV6-2 or TRBV6-3 and TRBJ2-4, with 10 bases that match TRBD2. CDR3 loop: CASSYSSGRALSENIQYF. Here the CDR3 DNA reads TGTGCCAGCAGTTACTCGAGCGGGAGGGCCCTCTCGGAAAACATTCAGTACTTC.